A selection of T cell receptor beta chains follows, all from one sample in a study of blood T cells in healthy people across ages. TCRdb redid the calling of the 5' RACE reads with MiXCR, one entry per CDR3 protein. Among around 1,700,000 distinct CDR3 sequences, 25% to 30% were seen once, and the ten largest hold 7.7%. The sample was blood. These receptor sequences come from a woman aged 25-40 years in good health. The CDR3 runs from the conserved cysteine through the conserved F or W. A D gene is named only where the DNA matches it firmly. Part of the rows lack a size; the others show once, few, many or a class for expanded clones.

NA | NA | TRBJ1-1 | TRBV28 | CASSLRDGGLAEAFF | TGTGCCAGCAGTTTACGAGACGGGGGGTTGGCTGAAGCTTTCTTT
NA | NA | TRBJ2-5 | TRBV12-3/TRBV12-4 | CASSLALTTVRETQYF | TGTGCCAGCAGTTTAGCGTTAACCACCGTCCGGGAGACCCAGTACTTC
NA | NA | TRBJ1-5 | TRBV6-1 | CASSALGAGGNQPQHF | TGTGCCAGCAGTGCCCTTGGGGCAGGGGGCAATCAGCCCCAGCATTTT
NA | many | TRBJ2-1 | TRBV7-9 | CASSLGRAYNEQFF | TGTGCCAGCAGCTTAGGGCGGGCCTACAATGAGCAGTTCTTC
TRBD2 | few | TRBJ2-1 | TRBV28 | CASRTVWTAGGPDEQFF | TGTGCCAGCAGGACCGTTTGGACAGCGGGGGGGCCGGATGAGCAGTTCTTC
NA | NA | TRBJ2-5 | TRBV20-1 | CSAREARETQYF | TGCAGTGCTAGAGAGGCCCGAGAGACCCAGTACTTC
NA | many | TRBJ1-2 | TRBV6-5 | CASSYQQGRNYGYTF | TGTGCCAGCAGTTACCAACAGGGACGGAACTATGGCTACACCTTC
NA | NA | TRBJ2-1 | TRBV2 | CASSEFRQENGNEQFF | TGTGCCAGCAGTGAGTTTCGACAGGAGAATGGCAATGAGCAGTTCTTC
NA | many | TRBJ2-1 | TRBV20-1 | CSAEVQASYNEQFF | TGCAGTGCAGAAGTCCAGGCCTCCTACAATGAGCAGTTCTTC
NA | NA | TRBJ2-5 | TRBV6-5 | CVSSTGRSRTQYF | TGTGTCAGCAGCACGGGACGGTCCCGGACCCAGTACTTC
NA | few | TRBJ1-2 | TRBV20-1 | CSASGSGSGYGYTF | TGCAGTGCTAGTGGGTCGGGGAGCGGTTATGGCTACACCTTC
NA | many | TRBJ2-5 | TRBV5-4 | CASSLGEVETQYF | TGTGCCAGCAGCCTGGGGGAAGTGGAGACCCAGTACTTC
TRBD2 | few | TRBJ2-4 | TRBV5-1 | CASSLAAGGSVVGQNIQYF | TGCGCCAGCAGCTTGGCGGCGGGAGGGAGCGTCGTCGGCCAAAACATTCAGTACTTC
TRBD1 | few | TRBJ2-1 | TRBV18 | CASSPDRDRYNEQFF | TGTGCCAGCTCACCAGACCGGGACAGATACAATGAGCAGTTCTTC
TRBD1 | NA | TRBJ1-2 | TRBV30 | CAWSAQGALGYTF | TGTGCCTGGAGTGCCCAGGGGGCGCTCGGCTACACCTTC
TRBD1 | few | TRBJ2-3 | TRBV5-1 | CASSWTGPTDTQYF | TGCGCCAGCAGCTGGACAGGCCCCACAGATACGCAGTATTTT
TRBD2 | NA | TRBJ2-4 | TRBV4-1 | CASSSREELAGGKNIQYF | TGCGCCAGCAGCTCAAGAGAGGAACTAGCGGGAGGGAAAAACATTCAGTACTTC
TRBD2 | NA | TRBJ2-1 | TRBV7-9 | CASSLPAGSGRHNEQFF | TGTGCCAGCAGCTTGCCAGCCGGGAGCGGGAGGCACAATGAGCAGTTCTTC
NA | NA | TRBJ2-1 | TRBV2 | CASSEFTGKGIEQFF | TGTGCCAGCAGTGAATTCACAGGGAAGGGTATTGAGCAGTTCTTC
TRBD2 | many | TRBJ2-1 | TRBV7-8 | CASSLSRTSGNNEQFF | TGTGCCAGCAGCTTATCCCGGACTAGCGGAAATAATGAGCAGTTCTTC
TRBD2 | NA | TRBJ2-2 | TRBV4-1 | CASSSSGGPNTGELFF | TGCGCCAGCAGCTCTAGCGGGGGACCGAACACCGGGGAGCTGTTTTTT
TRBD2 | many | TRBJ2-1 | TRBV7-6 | CASSLLGVAGRSYNEQFF | TGTGCCAGCAGCTTATTGGGAGTAGCGGGGCGGTCCTACAATGAGCAGTTCTTC
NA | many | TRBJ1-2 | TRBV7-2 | CASSFSRNYGYTF | TGTGCCAGCAGCTTTAGCAGAAACTATGGCTACACCTTC
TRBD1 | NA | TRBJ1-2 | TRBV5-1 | CASRLGQGRYGYTF | TGCGCCAGCCGCCTGGGACAGGGCCGGTATGGCTACACCTTC
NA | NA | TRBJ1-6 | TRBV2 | CASSEAYPPLHF | TGTGCCAGCAGTGAAGCTTATCCACCCCTCCACTTT
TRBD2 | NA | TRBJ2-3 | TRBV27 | CASSLTPSGGQDLADTQYF | TGTGCCAGCAGTTTAACTCCTAGCGGGGGGCAGGACTTGGCAGATACGCAGTATTTT
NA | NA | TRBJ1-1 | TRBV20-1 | CSAIGQNTEAFF | TGCAGTGCTATTGGACAGAACACTGAAGCTTTCTTT
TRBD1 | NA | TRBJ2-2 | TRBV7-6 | CASSSQGARTGELFF | TGTGCCAGCAGCTCTCAGGGGGCGAGAACCGGGGAGCTGTTTTTT
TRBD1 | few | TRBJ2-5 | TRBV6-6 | CASSPPRDRGTETQYF | TGTGCCAGCAGTCCACCACGGGACAGAGGCACGGAGACCCAGTACTTC
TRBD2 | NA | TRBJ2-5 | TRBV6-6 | CASSCGASGETQYF | TGTGCCAGCAGTTGCGGGGCTAGCGGAGAGACCCAGTACTTC
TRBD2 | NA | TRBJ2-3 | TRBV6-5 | CASSPHRGVTQYF | TGTGCCAGCAGTCCGCATCGGGGGGTTACGCAGTATTTT
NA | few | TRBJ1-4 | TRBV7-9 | CASSPTDGSNEKLFF | TGTGCCAGCAGCCCTACCGACGGATCTAACGAAAAACTGTTTTTT
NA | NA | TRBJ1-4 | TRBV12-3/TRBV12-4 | CASTSGTRKLTNEKLFF | TGTGCCAGCACGTCCGGGACTCGAAAGTTAACTAATGAAAAACTGTTTTTT
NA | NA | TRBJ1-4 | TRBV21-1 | CASSNAGTGGVKLFF | TGTGCCAGCAGCAATGCCGGGACAGGGGGTGTCAAACTGTTTTTT
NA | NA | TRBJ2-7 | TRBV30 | CAWSKGWQGTQYF | TGTGCCTGGAGTAAGGGTTGGCAGGGTACCCAGTACTTC
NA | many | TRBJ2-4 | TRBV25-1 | CASSAPLGHGNIQYF | TGTGCCAGCAGTGCCCCCCTCGGGCATGGAAACATTCAGTACTTC
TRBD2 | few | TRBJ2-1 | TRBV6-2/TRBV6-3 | CASRRLLAVDNEQFF | TGTGCCAGCAGGAGGCTACTAGCGGTGGACAATGAGCAGTTCTTC